The clone carrying this TCR beta chain was counted ten times or more. This entry comes from a study of CD8+CD57+ T cells in acquired aplastic anemia. As for the study in general: Average DNA yield from sorted CD4+ and CD8+ cells was around 3.2 ug. Average CD4+ read depth in healthy donors was some 9.9 million reads.

The template used for profiling TCR beta VDJ and CDR3 was genomic DNA. One entry per CDR3 protein results from TCRdb running MiXCR on the reads. The sample consists of about 220,000 distinct CDR3 sequences, 30% to 40% of them appearing once. CDR3 length equals 13 residues. Deletions cut 2 bases from V and 0 bases from J, with 4 bases between. Germline assignment: CDR1 SGHVS and CDR2 FQNEAQ. This TCR came from a human donor in good health, serving as a control. The specimen was sorted CD4+, CD8+, or CD8+CD57+ T cells (not recorded which) from PBMCs. This rearrangement joins TRBV7-8 to TRBJ1-1; D gene uncertain. In DNA, the CDR3 is TGTGCCAGCAGCTTACAAATGAACACTGAAGCTTTCTTT. Translating gives CASSLQMNTEAFF.